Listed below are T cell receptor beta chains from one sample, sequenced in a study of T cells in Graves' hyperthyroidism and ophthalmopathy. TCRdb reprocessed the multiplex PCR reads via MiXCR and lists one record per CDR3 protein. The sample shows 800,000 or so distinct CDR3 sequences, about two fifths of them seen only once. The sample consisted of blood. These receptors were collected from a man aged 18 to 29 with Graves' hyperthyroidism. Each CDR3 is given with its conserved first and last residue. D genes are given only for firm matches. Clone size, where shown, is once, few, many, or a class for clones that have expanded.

TGTGCCAGCATTAGAAACACCGAGGAAGAGCAGTACTTC,CASIRNTEEEQYF,few,TRBJ2-7,.,TRBV6-5
TGTGCCAGCAGTCGACTGACCAGTTTCGCGAACACCGGGGAGCTGTTTTTT,CASSRLTSFANTGELFF,.,TRBJ2-2,.,TRBV27
TGTGCCAGCAACAGGGTTGGATCCTACGAGCAGTACTTC,CASNRVGSYEQYF,many,TRBJ2-7,.,TRBV19
TGCAGTGCCCAGACAGGGCGAGAAAAACTGTTTTTT,CSAQTGREKLFF,many,TRBJ1-4,TRBD1,TRBV20-1
TGTGCCAGCAGCTTAGTGAGCGGGGGGTACCAAGAGACCCAGTACTTC,CASSLVSGGYQETQYF,few,TRBJ2-5,TRBD2,TRBV11-1
TGTGCCAGCAGCTTAGGGGACAGGGAAGATGGCTACACCTTC,CASSLGDREDGYTF,many,TRBJ1-2,TRBD1,TRBV9
TGCAGCGTAACCGGGACAGGGGGACGAACAGATACGCAGTATTTT,CSVTGTGGRTDTQYF,.,TRBJ2-3,TRBD1,TRBV29-1
TGTGCCCAGGGGGCCAGCGGGAGCTCCTACGAGCAGTACTTC,CAQGASGSSYEQYF,.,TRBJ2-7,.,TRBV5-8
TGTGCCAGCAGCTTAGCGCGCAGGGGGCGGGGCGGCTACACCTTC,CASSLARRGRGGYTF,.,TRBJ1-2,TRBD1,TRBV7-2
TGCAGCGTTTCTAAGGGGGGACACCCGAGCGACGAGCAGTACTTC,CSVSKGGHPSDEQYF,many,TRBJ2-7,.,TRBV29-1
TGTGCCAGCAGCCAAGATGGAAGGGGCAGGATCATGAACACTGAAGCTTTCTTT,CASSQDGRGRIMNTEAFF,many,TRBJ1-1,.,TRBV14
TGTGCCAGCAGCTCAGGGACAGGGATGGGTCAGCCCCAGCATTTT,CASSSGTGMGQPQHF,many,TRBJ1-5,TRBD1,TRBV7-8
TGTGCCAGCAGCTGGCAGGGGGCAACTAATGAAAAACTGTTTTTT,CASSWQGATNEKLFF,.,TRBJ1-4,TRBD1,TRBV13
TGCGCCAGCAGCTTGCTCGGACAGGGGAACACCGGGGAGCTGTTTTTT,CASSLLGQGNTGELFF,.,TRBJ2-2,TRBD1,TRBV5-1
TGTGCCAGCAGCCCCGACAGGGCTACTAACTATGGCTACACCTTC,CASSPDRATNYGYTF,.,TRBJ1-2,TRBD1,TRBV12-3/TRBV12-4
TGTGCCAGCAGCTCCGGGGGGCCCAATCAGCCCCAGCATTTT,CASSSGGPNQPQHF,many,TRBJ1-5,.,TRBV7-9
TGTGCCAGCAGCGTAGCGGCGAATTCACCCCTCCACTTT,CASSVAANSPLHF,many,TRBJ1-6,.,TRBV9
TGTGCCACCAGTACCAGCAGGGAGAAAAATGAAAAACTGTTTTTT,CATSTSREKNEKLFF,.,TRBJ1-4,.,TRBV15
TGCAGTGCTAGACCCAGCACTTCGAACACTGAAGCTTTCTTT,CSARPSTSNTEAFF,.,TRBJ1-1,.,TRBV20-1
TGTGCCAGCACCCCCCAGGGGGCGGGTCAGCCCCAGCATTTT,CASTPQGAGQPQHF,few,TRBJ1-5,TRBD1,TRBV2
TGCGCCAGCAGCCCGGAGGCGGTGAACACTGAAGCTTTCTTT,CASSPEAVNTEAFF,few,TRBJ1-1,.,TRBV5-1
TGTGCCAGCAGCCCGTCGGGAGGTGAAGCTTTCTTT,CASSPSGGEAFF,many,TRBJ1-1,.,TRBV7-9
TGTGCCAGCAGTCGTACAGGGGGCTATGGCTACACCTTC,CASSRTGGYGYTF,many,TRBJ1-2,TRBD1,TRBV9
TGTGCCAGCAGTTTATATGACACCTCTGGAAACACCATATATTTT,CASSLYDTSGNTIYF,.,TRBJ1-3,.,TRBV7-2
TGCGCCAGCAGCTTGGGGACAGTAAGAAACACCATATATTTT,CASSLGTVRNTIYF,.,TRBJ1-3,.,TRBV5-1
TGTGCCAGCAGCTTATTGGTGGGGGAAGCTTTCTTT,CASSLLVGEAFF,few,TRBJ1-1,.,TRBV7-2
TGTGCCATCAGTGAGGAAATTGGTCAGCCCCAGCATTTT,CAISEEIGQPQHF,many,TRBJ1-5,.,TRBV10-3
TGTGCCACCCTCAGGGGACCCCCTGATTCACCCCTCCACTTT,CATLRGPPDSPLHF,.,TRBJ1-6,.,TRBV25-1
TGTGCCAGCAGCTTGGAGTTTCCCGTGGGCACCGGGGAGCTGTTTTTT,CASSLEFPVGTGELFF,.,TRBJ2-2,.,TRBV7-9
TGTGCCAGCAGTCCTGGACAGGGTTACCAAGAGACCCAGTACTTC,CASSPGQGYQETQYF,few,TRBJ2-5,TRBD1,TRBV6-5
TGTGCCAGCAGTGAACAGCGACAGGGCGGCGATTCACCCCTCCACTTT,CASSEQRQGGDSPLHF,.,TRBJ1-6,TRBD1,TRBV25-1
TGTGCCAGCAGCCAAGATCATGTAGGGAGCAATCAGCCCCAGCATTTT,CASSQDHVGSNQPQHF,once,TRBJ1-5,.,TRBV9
TGTGCCAGCAGTTGGAACAGGGGGAATCAGCCCCAGCATTTT,CASSWNRGNQPQHF,few,TRBJ1-5,TRBD1,TRBV12-3/TRBV12-4
TGTGCCAGCAGTTACTCCTGGGGCAATCAGCCCCAGCATTTT,CASSYSWGNQPQHF,many,TRBJ1-5,.,TRBV6-5
TGTGCCAGCGCCCCAGCGGGAATCGGCCACGAGCAGTACTTC,CASAPAGIGHEQYF,.,TRBJ2-7,TRBD2,TRBV13
TGCAGTACATCCTTCTTAGGAGGGGGAGGGACTGAAGCTTTCTTT,CSTSFLGGGGTEAFF,few,TRBJ1-1,.,TRBV20-1
TGTGCCAGCAGTTATAGGCTATCCTACGAGCAGTACTTC,CASSYRLSYEQYF,.,TRBJ2-7,.,TRBV6-5
TGTGCCAGCAGCCCTTCGGGGCTACAACAGGAAAAACTGTTTTTT,CASSPSGLQQEKLFF,.,TRBJ1-4,.,TRBV5-4
TGTGCCAGCAGCCCCTGGGGAGGGGCCAACGTCCAGACTTTC,CASSPWGGANVQTF,.,TRBJ2-6,TRBD2,TRBV2
TGTGCCATCAGTGAAGTTGTGGGTGAAAAACTGTTTTTT,CAISEVVGEKLFF,many,TRBJ1-4,.,TRBV10-3
TGTGCCAGCAGCCCCCGTGGACTAGCGGGGTACGAGCAGTACTTC,CASSPRGLAGYEQYF,.,TRBJ2-7,TRBD2,TRBV7-2
TGTGCCAGCAGTCCCCAGGTCGAGCAGTACTTC,CASSPQVEQYF,few,TRBJ2-7,.,TRBV9
TGTGCCAGCAGCCCGTTCCCAGGGTCCATCTACTTC,CASSPFPGSIYF,.,TRBJ2-5,.,TRBV7-2
TGTGCCAGCAGAGGTGGACAGGGGGTTAGCTCCTACGAGCAGTACTTC,CASRGGQGVSSYEQYF,.,TRBJ2-7,TRBD1,TRBV25-1
TGCAGTGCGGACCTAGGGACCCAGTACTTC,CSADLGTQYF,many,TRBJ2-5,.,TRBV20-1
TGTGCCAGCAGCTCCCTGGGCGGGAGGGCCAACGAGCAGTACTTC,CASSSLGGRANEQYF,.,TRBJ2-7,TRBD2,TRBV7-8